These 10 T cell receptor beta chains were sequenced from one sample in a study of blood T cell repertoires in COVID-19 (dated by TCRdb to the early 2020s). Libraries were constructed by the immunoSEQ multiplex PCR assay. TCRdb carries this immuneACCESS record with in-frame sequences only. Its versions omit some clonotypes, under half of them owing to an unresolved V gene in the studies checked, with the rest unexplained. The sample yields about 180,000 clones; around nine tenths were counted once. 0.45% to 0.6% of the sample comes from the top ten. Specimen: peripheral blood. The receptors were gathered from a man aged 60 to 75 with COVID-19, enrolled during active disease.

The rearrangement links TRBV3-1 (or the pseudogene TRBV3-2) to TRBJ2-7; TRBD2 is a possible D gene (5 bases). This CDR3 region has 12 residues. Germline V gene sequence: CDR1 LGHDT, CDR2 YNNKEL (reference sequence). The V gene lost 2 bases and the J gene lost 5 bases, with 7 bases spanning the gap. Written as DNA, the CDR3 is TGTGCCAGCAGCCAAACCGGGGACGAGCAGTACTTC. This codes for CASSQTGDEQYF.

The chain recombines TRBV11-3 with TRBJ2-1, with D maybe TRBD1 (6 bases). Trimming left V 5 bases short and J 2 bases short, with 13 bases between. CDR3 length equals 15 residues. Germline V CDR1 and CDR2: SGHNT, YENEEA. The CDR3 region has the DNA TGTGCCAGCAGCCTAACAGGGCTGACCTACAATGAGCAGTTCTTC. This encodes CASSLTGLTYNEQFF.

The CDR3 protein is CASSQDKGQLYNEQFF. DNA of the CDR3: TGTGCCAGCAGCCAAGATAAGGGACAGCTATACAATGAGCAGTTCTTC. The V and J genes are TRBV14 and TRBJ2-1; 7 nucleotides line up with TRBD1. Germline CDR1 is SGHDN and CDR2 is FVKESK. Trimming removed 0 bases from V and 4 bases from J; junction bases left unmatched: 6. The CDR3 totals 16 residues.

The chain uses TRBV7-2 and TRBJ1-2; a weak D match, TRBD1 (6 bases). Germline loops: CDR1 SGHTA, CDR2 FQGNSA. This CDR3 comprises 14 residues. The V end lost 6 bases, the J end lost 0 bases, and 11 bases lay between the germline ends. As DNA, the CDR3 is TGTGCCAGCAGACAGGACAGAGCTAACTATGGCTACACCTTC. Residues: CASRQDRANYGYTF.

The chain uses TRBV7-2 and TRBJ1-2; a weak D match, TRBD1 (6 bases). Per germline, CDR1 SGHTA and CDR2 FQGNSA. V was trimmed by 5 bases and J by 5 bases, leaving 15 bases between them. This CDR3 is 14 amino acids long. In DNA form, the CDR3 reads TGTGCCAGCAGCCTGTCGGGGGGCTGGTATGGCTACACCTTC. It codes for CASSLSGGWYGYTF.

The chain couples TRBV6-5 to TRBJ2-2; 7 bases align to TRBD2. There are 14 residues in the CDR3. The ends lost 7 bases at V and 1 base at J; junction bases unmatched: 3. Germline CDR1 and CDR2: MNHEY and SVGAGI. This chain's CDR3 is CASNQRENTGELFF. The CDR3, as DNA: TGTGCCAGCAACCAGCGGGAGAACACCGGGGAGCTGTTTTTT.

The chain is built from TRBV6-2 or TRBV6-3 and TRBJ2-7; TRBD2 matches 8 bases. Germline CDR1 and CDR2: MNHEY and SVGEGT. The trim removed 2 bases at V and 4 bases at J, leaving 10 bases unmatched. The CDR3 extends over 16 amino acids. DNA of the CDR3: TGTGCCAGCAGTTACCTCAGCGGGAGTTTGATGTACGAGCAGTACTTC. This sequence encodes CASSYLSGSLMYEQYF.

The V gene is TRBV5-5, the J gene TRBJ2-7; weak D call: TRBD2 (5 bases). The CDR3 sequence is 13 residues long. Germline V gene data show CDR1 as SGHKS and CDR2 as YYEKEE (reference sequence). V shed 4 bases and J shed 1 base, with 9 bases lying between them. CDR3 sequence: CASSVGGSYEQYF. The CDR3 DNA follows: TGTGCCAGCAGCGTGGGCGGGTCCTACGAGCAGTACTTC.

Points on this clone: Other DNA sequences within the sample encode an identical CDR3. This sequence joins TRBV6-5 and TRBJ2-5; tentative D call: TRBD1 (7 bases). The CDR3 is made up of 13 amino acids. V dropped 6 bases and J dropped 5 bases, with 13 bases sitting between them. Germline V gene lookup returns CDR1 MNHEY and CDR2 SVGAGI. The CDR3 bases are TGTGCCAGCAGAGCAGGGGGGCGGGAGACCCAGTACTTC. Amino acids: CASRAGGRETQYF.

This clone has only one observation. The chain joins TRBV29-1 to TRBJ1-1; the D gene is possibly TRBD1 (5 bases). Germline CDR1 and CDR2: SQVTM and ANQGSEA. Trimming pared 5 bases from V and 0 bases from J, leaving 10 bases between. The CDR3 spans 13 residues. The CDR3 sequence is CSVYDRMNTEAFF. Written as DNA, the CDR3 is TGCAGCGTTTACGACAGAATGAACACTGAAGCTTTCTTT.